Listed below are T cell receptor beta chains from one sample, sequenced in a study of blood T cell repertoires in COVID-19. Clones were read by immunoSEQ multiplex PCR, and TCRdb kept only the in-frame ones, dropping some. The sample contains 95,000 to 150,000 clones, around four fifths of which appear only once. The sample comprised peripheral blood. Receptors were obtained from a human donor in a cohort sampled during active COVID-19. Both conserved end residues are part of each CDR3. D genes are given only for firm matches. Clone size is not always given. Where it is, it says once, few, many or a class for expanded clones.

V: TRBV30
J: TRBJ1-2
size: .
D: .
DNA: TGTGCCTGGCTACCCGGGAGTAACTATGGCTACACCTTC
CDR3: CAWLPGSNYGYTF

V: TRBV5-1
J: TRBJ2-5
size: once
D: .
DNA: TGCGCCAGCAGCTTAGCCACAGGTACCCAAGAGACCCAGTACTTC
CDR3: CASSLATGTQETQYF

V: TRBV27
J: TRBJ2-1
size: once
D: TRBD2
DNA: TGTGCCAGCAGTCCCCCCTTCGGGGGGAATGAGCAGTTCTTC
CDR3: CASSPPFGGNEQFF

V: TRBV7-3
J: TRBJ1-3
size: .
D: .
DNA: TGTGCCAGCAGCTTAACGTCGGGAAACACCATATATTTT
CDR3: CASSLTSGNTIYF

V: TRBV6-6
J: TRBJ1-3
size: .
D: .
DNA: TGTGCCAGCAGCCTTACAGGGAGCTCTGGAAACACCATATATTTT
CDR3: CASSLTGSSGNTIYF

V: TRBV3-1/TRBV3-2
J: TRBJ1-3
size: .
D: .
DNA: TGTGCCAGCAGCCCAAGAATACAGGGTGGTAACACCATATATTTT
CDR3: CASSPRIQGGNTIYF

V: TRBV24-1
J: TRBJ2-6
size: .
D: TRBD1
DNA: TGTGCCACCCGGGACAGCGGCTCTGGGGCCAACGTCCTGACTTTC
CDR3: CATRDSGSGANVLTF

V: TRBV18
J: TRBJ1-1
size: once
D: TRBD1
DNA: TGTGCCAGCTCAGTCCAGACAGGGGAATTTACTGAAGCTTTCTTT
CDR3: CASSVQTGEFTEAFF

V: TRBV5-4
J: TRBJ2-5
size: .
D: TRBD2
DNA: TGTGCCAGCAGCAGCGGGACTAGCGGGGGGAGATGGGCCCAGTACTTC
CDR3: CASSSGTSGGRWAQYF

V: TRBV9
J: TRBJ1-6
size: .
D: TRBD1
DNA: TGTGCCAGCAGCCCGACAGCCGGGACAGCGTATAATTCACCCCTCCACTTT
CDR3: CASSPTAGTAYNSPLHF

V: TRBV29-1
J: TRBJ2-5
size: once
D: .
DNA: TGCAGCGTTGGCCCCGGGACAAACCAAGAGACCCAGTACTTC
CDR3: CSVGPGTNQETQYF

V: TRBV29-1
J: TRBJ1-3
size: few
D: .
DNA: TGCAGCGTTGGTACAGAGAACACCATATATTTT
CDR3: CSVGTENTIYF

V: TRBV9
J: TRBJ2-7
size: .
D: .
DNA: TGTGCCAGCAGCCCAGGGTACAACTCCTACGAGCAGTACTTC
CDR3: CASSPGYNSYEQYF

V: TRBV7-3
J: TRBJ2-1
size: many
D: TRBD1
DNA: TGTGCCAGCAGCTTTCGGCAGGGGGCCTGGAATGAGCAGTTCTTC
CDR3: CASSFRQGAWNEQFF

V: TRBV7-8
J: TRBJ2-1
size: .
D: TRBD2
DNA: TGTGCCAGCAGCCTCCACCGATCTAGCGGGGGACGGGGTGGGTCGTACAATGAGCAGTTCTTC
CDR3: CASSLHRSSGGRGGSYNEQFF

V: TRBV6-1
J: TRBJ1-1
size: once
D: .
DNA: TGTGCCAGCACACTGGGACAGAACACTGAAGCTTTCTTT
CDR3: CASTLGQNTEAFF

V: TRBV7-2
J: TRBJ2-7
size: .
D: TRBD1
DNA: TGTGCCAGCAGCGCTGCCCCGGGACAGGGGACCGAGCAGTACTTC
CDR3: CASSAAPGQGTEQYF

V: TRBV11-1
J: TRBJ2-7
size: .
D: .
DNA: TGTGCCAGCAGCTTAGGTGCGGGGCCGGTCTACGAGCAGTACTTC
CDR3: CASSLGAGPVYEQYF

V: TRBV5-1
J: TRBJ2-5
size: .
D: .
DNA: TGCGCCAGCAGCTCCTTTACAGGCCCTGACGGGAGGACCCAGTACTTC
CDR3: CASSSFTGPDGRTQYF

V: TRBV27
J: TRBJ1-6
size: .
D: .
DNA: TGTGCCAGCAGTTTGCAGGGTAGTGATTCACCCCTCCACTTT
CDR3: CASSLQGSDSPLHF

V: TRBV2
J: TRBJ1-2
size: .
D: TRBD1
DNA: TGTGCCAGCAGCACCGGGACAGGGGACTATGGCTACACCTTC
CDR3: CASSTGTGDYGYTF

V: TRBV4-3
J: TRBJ1-5
size: once
D: .
DNA: TGCGCCAGCAGCCAAGATGAGAATCAGCCCCAGCATTTT
CDR3: CASSQDENQPQHF

V: TRBV28
J: TRBJ1-6
size: .
D: TRBD1
DNA: TGTGCCAGCAGTCCGGGGACAGATAATTCACCCCTCCACTTT
CDR3: CASSPGTDNSPLHF

V: TRBV10-3
J: TRBJ1-1
size: many
D: .
DNA: TGTGCCACCCTCTATCGCAGGGGTGGGGACACTGAAGCTTTCTTT
CDR3: CATLYRRGGDTEAFF

V: TRBV29-1
J: TRBJ2-1
size: many
D: .
DNA: TGCAGCGTTGAAGATACTGGGGGCGGGTACAATGAGCAGTTCTTC
CDR3: CSVEDTGGGYNEQFF

V: TRBV23-1
J: TRBJ2-7
size: .
D: TRBD1
DNA: TGCGCCAGCGCCTCCCCCTATCGGACAGGAGGACGTGGGGTATTCTACGAGCAGTACTTC
CDR3: CASASPYRTGGRGVFYEQYF

V: TRBV28
J: TRBJ2-5
size: .
D: TRBD2
DNA: TGTGCCAGCAGTTCCGGGGGACTAGCGGGGGGGCCGTCAGGGACCCAGTACTTC
CDR3: CASSSGGLAGGPSGTQYF

V: TRBV7-8
J: TRBJ1-1
size: .
D: .
DNA: TGTGCCAGCAGCCCCTCGGGGGGGAAGGGCACTGAAGCTTTCTTT
CDR3: CASSPSGGKGTEAFF

V: TRBV7-2
J: TRBJ1-1
size: .
D: .
DNA: TGTGCCAGCAGCTTAGGGGCGGGGCAGGGAACTTATGAAGCTTTCTTT
CDR3: CASSLGAGQGTYEAFF

V: TRBV7-2
J: TRBJ1-3
size: .
D: .
DNA: TGTGCCAGCAGCTTGCAGGCTGGAAACACCATATATTTT
CDR3: CASSLQAGNTIYF

V: TRBV28
J: TRBJ2-7
size: .
D: TRBD1
DNA: TGTGCCAGCAGTTTTGGGACAGGGTCCTCGATTATCTACGAGCAGTACTTC
CDR3: CASSFGTGSSIIYEQYF

V: TRBV7-9
J: TRBJ1-1
size: .
D: .
DNA: TGTGCCAGCAGCCCTCAGGGGACTGAAGCTTTCTTT
CDR3: CASSPQGTEAFF

V: TRBV7-2
J: TRBJ2-1
size: .
D: .
DNA: TGTGCCAGCAGCTTAGGACGGGAGCGGGAGCAGTTCTTC
CDR3: CASSLGREREQFF

V: TRBV25-1
J: TRBJ1-4
size: .
D: .
DNA: TGTGCCAGCAGTCTAGTAGGGCTGGCAGGGCGGGGAAAACTGTTTTTT
CDR3: CASSLVGLAGRGKLFF

V: TRBV19
J: TRBJ1-5
size: .
D: .
DNA: TGTGCCAGTAGGGTCGGGGGGTATAGCAATCAGCCCCAGCATTTT
CDR3: CASRVGGYSNQPQHF

V: TRBV28
J: TRBJ1-6
size: .
D: .
DNA: TGTGCCAGCGTGGGCGGACAGTATAATTCACCCCTCCACTTT
CDR3: CASVGGQYNSPLHF

V: TRBV4-2
J: TRBJ2-1
size: .
D: TRBD2
DNA: TGTGCCAGCAGCCAAGATCGGGGACTAGCGGGGGGGGCGAATGAGCAGTTCTTC
CDR3: CASSQDRGLAGGANEQFF

V: TRBV18
J: TRBJ1-5
size: .
D: .
DNA: TGTGCCAGCTCACCAGGAGGGATTATTTTCCAGCATTTT
CDR3: CASSPGGIIFQHF

V: TRBV7-8
J: TRBJ1-1
size: few
D: .
DNA: TGTGCCAGCAGCTTAGCCCTGGCAGGGGTTAGCACTGAAGCTTTCTTT
CDR3: CASSLALAGVSTEAFF

V: TRBV3-1/TRBV3-2
J: TRBJ2-1
size: .
D: TRBD2
DNA: TGTGCCAGCAGTCTAACACTAGCGGGAGGAAACAATGAGCAGTTCTTC
CDR3: CASSLTLAGGNNEQFF

V: TRBV7-2
J: TRBJ1-5
size: .
D: .
DNA: TGTGCCAGCAGCCTGCCCAGCGCCTATAGCAATCAGCCCCAGCATTTT
CDR3: CASSLPSAYSNQPQHF

V: TRBV5-5
J: TRBJ1-3
size: once
D: .
DNA: TGTGCCAGCAGCCTAGACCTAGGCGTTACGGGAAACACCATATATTTT
CDR3: CASSLDLGVTGNTIYF

V: TRBV14
J: TRBJ1-1
size: .
D: TRBD1
DNA: TGTGCCAGCAGCCAGATACAGGGGGCTCTGGCTGAAGCTTTCTTT
CDR3: CASSQIQGALAEAFF

V: TRBV15
J: TRBJ2-3
size: .
D: .
DNA: TGTGCCACCAGCAGAGAAACAGGGCAAGATACGCAGTATTTT
CDR3: CATSRETGQDTQYF

V: TRBV9
J: TRBJ2-5
size: .
D: TRBD1
DNA: TGTGCCAGCAGCGCCCGGGGACAGAGCCAAGAGACCCAGTACTTC
CDR3: CASSARGQSQETQYF

V: TRBV5-5
J: TRBJ1-4
size: .
D: .
DNA: TGTGCCAGCAGCCTACAGGGTGGAACTAATGAAAAACTGTTTTTT
CDR3: CASSLQGGTNEKLFF

V: TRBV19
J: TRBJ2-1
size: .
D: TRBD1
DNA: TGTGCCAGTACCGTAGGGGACAGGGGGAATGAGCAGTTCTTC
CDR3: CASTVGDRGNEQFF

V: TRBV6-9
J: TRBJ2-2
size: .
D: TRBD2
DNA: TGTGCCAGCAGGAACCAGACTAGCGGGAGCGCGAACACCGGGGAGCTGTTTTTT
CDR3: CASRNQTSGSANTGELFF

V: TRBV6-2/TRBV6-3
J: TRBJ2-5
size: .
D: .
DNA: TGTGCCAGCAGTCCGTCCAGGGTTCACCAAGAGACCCAGTACTTC
CDR3: CASSPSRVHQETQYF